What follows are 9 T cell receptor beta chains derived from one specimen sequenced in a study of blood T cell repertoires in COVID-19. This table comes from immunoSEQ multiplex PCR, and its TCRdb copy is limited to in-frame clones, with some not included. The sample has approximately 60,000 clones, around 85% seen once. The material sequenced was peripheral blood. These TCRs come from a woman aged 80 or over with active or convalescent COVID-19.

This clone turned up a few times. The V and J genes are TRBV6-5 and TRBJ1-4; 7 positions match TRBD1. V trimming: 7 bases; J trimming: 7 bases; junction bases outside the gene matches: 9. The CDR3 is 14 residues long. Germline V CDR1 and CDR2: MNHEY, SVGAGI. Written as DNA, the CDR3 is TGTGCCAGCACCAACAGGGGAGGCGGTGAAAAACTGTTTTTT. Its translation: CASTNRGGGEKLFF.

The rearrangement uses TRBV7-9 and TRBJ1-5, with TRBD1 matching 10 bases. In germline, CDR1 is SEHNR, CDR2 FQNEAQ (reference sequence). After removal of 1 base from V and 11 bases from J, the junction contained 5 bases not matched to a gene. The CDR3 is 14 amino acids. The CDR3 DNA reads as TGTGCCAGCAGCTTAGGAGGACAGGGGGTAGCCCAGCATTTT. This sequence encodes CASSLGGQGVAQHF.

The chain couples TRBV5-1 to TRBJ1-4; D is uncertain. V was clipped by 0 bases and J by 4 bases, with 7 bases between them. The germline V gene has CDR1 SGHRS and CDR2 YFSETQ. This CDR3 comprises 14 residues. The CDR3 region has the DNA TGCGCCAGCAGCTTGGAAGGGAGTAATGAAAAACTGTTTTTT. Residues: CASSLEGSNEKLFF.

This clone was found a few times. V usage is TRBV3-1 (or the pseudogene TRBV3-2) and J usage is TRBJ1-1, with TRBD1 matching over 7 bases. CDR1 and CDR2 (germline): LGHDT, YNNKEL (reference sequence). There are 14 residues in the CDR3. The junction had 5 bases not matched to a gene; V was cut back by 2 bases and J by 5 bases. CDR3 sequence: CASSQKGARTEAFF. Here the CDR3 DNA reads TGTGCCAGCAGCCAAAAGGGGGCGCGTACTGAAGCTTTCTTT.

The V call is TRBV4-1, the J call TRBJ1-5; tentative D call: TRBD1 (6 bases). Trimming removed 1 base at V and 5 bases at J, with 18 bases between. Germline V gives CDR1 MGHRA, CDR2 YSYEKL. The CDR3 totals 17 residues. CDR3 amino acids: CASSQVPGTGLDQPQHF. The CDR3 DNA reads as TGCGCCAGCAGCCAAGTCCCGGGTACAGGGTTGGATCAGCCCCAGCATTTT.

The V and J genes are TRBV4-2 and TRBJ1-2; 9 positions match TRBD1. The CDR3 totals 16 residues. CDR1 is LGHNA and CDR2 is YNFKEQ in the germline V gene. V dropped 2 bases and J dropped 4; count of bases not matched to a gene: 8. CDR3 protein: CASSQRLGQGSYGYTF. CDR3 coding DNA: TGTGCCAGCAGCCAACGATTGGGACAGGGTAGCTATGGCTACACCTTC.

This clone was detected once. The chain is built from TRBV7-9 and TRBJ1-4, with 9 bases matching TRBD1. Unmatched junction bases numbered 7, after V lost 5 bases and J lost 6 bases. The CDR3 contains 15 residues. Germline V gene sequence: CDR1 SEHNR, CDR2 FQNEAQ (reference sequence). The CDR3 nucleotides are TGTGCCAGCAGCCCCCGGACAGGGGTGGATGAAAAACTGTTTTTT. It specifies CASSPRTGVDEKLFF.

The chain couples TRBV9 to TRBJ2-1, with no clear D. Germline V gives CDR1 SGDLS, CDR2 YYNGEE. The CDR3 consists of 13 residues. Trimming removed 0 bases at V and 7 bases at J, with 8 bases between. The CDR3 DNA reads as TGTGCCAGCAGCGTAGGAGATTTGAATGAGCAGTTCTTC. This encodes CASSVGDLNEQFF. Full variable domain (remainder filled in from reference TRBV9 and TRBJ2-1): DSGVTQTPKHLITATGQRVTLRCSPRSGDLSVYWYQQSLDQGLQFLIQYYNGEERAKGNILERFSAQQFPDLHSELNLSSLELGDSALYFCASSVGDLNEQFFGPGTRLTVL.

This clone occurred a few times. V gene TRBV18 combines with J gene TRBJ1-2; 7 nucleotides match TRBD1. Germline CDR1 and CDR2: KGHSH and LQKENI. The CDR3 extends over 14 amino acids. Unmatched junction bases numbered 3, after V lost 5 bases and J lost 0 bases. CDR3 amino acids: CASSWDRTNYGYTF. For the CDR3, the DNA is TGTGCCAGCTCATGGGACAGAACTAACTATGGCTACACCTTC.